The sequence of this T cell receptor (beta chain) was determined in a study of shared clonotypes between healthy human individuals. Study-level results: Investigators expected sequencing depth to affect clonotype sharing among donors.

Division of CD4+ cells produced a CD45RA+ naive subset and a CD45RA-negative memory subset. CDR1 SGHRS and CDR2 YFSETQ come from the germline V gene. The CDR3 spans 15 residues. Trimming cost V 6 bases and J 3 bases; bases outside gene matches: 10. Turning to this clone: Its antigen is unknown.

The table came from immunoSEQ multiplex PCR; TCRdb's copy has only in-frame clones and leaves some out. Of 2 million to 2.5 million clones detected, roughly 93% appear once; the ten largest clones hold about 0.38%. The V call is TRBV5-1, the J call TRBJ1-1, with 8 bases identical to TRBD1. This clonotype originated in a man aged 18 to 29 in good health. Some clones in this sample may be carry-over from other donors' samples. Sequenced: naive CD4+ T cells from PBMCs. Indicated subset: CD45RA+ positively selected. CDR3 loop: CASKIWTGSDTEAFF. CDR3 nucleotide sequence: TGCGCCAGCAAGATTTGGACAGGGTCGGACACTGAAGCTTTCTTT.